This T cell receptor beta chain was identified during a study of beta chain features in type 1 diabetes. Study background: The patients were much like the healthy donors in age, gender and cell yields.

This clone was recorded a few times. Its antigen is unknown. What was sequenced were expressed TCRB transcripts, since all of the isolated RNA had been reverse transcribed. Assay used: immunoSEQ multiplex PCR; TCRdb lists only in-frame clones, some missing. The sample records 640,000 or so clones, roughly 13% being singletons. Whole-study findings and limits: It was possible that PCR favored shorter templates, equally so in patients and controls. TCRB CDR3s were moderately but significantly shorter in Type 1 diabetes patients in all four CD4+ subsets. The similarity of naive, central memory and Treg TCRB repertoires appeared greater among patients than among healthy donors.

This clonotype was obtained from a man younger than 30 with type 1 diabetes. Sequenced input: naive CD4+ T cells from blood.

The CDR3 loop is CSAGVQETQYF. The CDR3 coding sequence is TGCAGCGCCGGGGTCCAAGAGACCCAGTACTTC. The gene calls are TRBV29-1 and TRBJ2-5; D perhaps matches TRBD2 (5 bases). Trimming left V 7 bases short and J 1 base short, with 7 bases between. The CDR3 spans 11 residues. The germline CDR1 and CDR2 sequences are SQVTM and ANQGSEA. Drawing the rest from reference TRBV29-1 and TRBJ2-5, the complete variable domain is SAVISQKPSRDICQRGTSLTIQCQVDSQVTMMFWYRQQPGQSLTLIATANQGSEATYESGFVIDKFPISRPNLTFSTLTVSNMSPEDSSIYLCSAGVQETQYFGPGTRLLVL.